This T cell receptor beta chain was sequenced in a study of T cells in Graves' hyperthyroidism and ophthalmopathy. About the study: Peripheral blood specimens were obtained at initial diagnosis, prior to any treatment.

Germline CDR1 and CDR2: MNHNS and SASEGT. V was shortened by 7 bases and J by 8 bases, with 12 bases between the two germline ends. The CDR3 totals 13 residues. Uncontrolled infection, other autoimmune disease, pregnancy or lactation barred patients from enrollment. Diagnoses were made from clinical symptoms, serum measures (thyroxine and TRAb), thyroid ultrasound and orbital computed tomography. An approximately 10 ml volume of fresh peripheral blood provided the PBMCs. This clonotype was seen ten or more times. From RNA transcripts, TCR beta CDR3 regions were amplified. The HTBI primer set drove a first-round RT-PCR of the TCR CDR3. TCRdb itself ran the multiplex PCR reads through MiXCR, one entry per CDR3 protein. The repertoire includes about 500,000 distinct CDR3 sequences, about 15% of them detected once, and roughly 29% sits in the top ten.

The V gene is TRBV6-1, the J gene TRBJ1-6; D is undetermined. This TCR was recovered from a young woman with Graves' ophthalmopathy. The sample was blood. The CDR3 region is CASKEGEDSPLHF. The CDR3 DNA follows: TGTGCCAGCAAGGAGGGCGAGGATTCACCCCTCCACTTT.